This T cell receptor (beta chain) was identified during a study of control samples from healthy donors and cancer patients. Data came from immunoSEQ multiplex PCR; TCRdb stores just in-frame clones and leaves some out. The table includes 100,000 to 150,000 clones, 85% to 95% detected once. Germline lookup yields CDR1 SGHRS and CDR2 YFSETQ. The CDR3 consists of 16 residues. Trimming cost V 0 bases and J 0 bases, with 10 bases left between them. V gene TRBV5-1 combines with J gene TRBJ1-3; D gene unclear. The sequence came from a man older than 75 with head and neck cancer. Sample: PBMCs. DNA of the CDR3: TGCGCCAGCAGCTTGGAAGGCCCTTACTCTGGAAACACCATATATTTT. It encodes CASSLEGPYSGNTIYF.